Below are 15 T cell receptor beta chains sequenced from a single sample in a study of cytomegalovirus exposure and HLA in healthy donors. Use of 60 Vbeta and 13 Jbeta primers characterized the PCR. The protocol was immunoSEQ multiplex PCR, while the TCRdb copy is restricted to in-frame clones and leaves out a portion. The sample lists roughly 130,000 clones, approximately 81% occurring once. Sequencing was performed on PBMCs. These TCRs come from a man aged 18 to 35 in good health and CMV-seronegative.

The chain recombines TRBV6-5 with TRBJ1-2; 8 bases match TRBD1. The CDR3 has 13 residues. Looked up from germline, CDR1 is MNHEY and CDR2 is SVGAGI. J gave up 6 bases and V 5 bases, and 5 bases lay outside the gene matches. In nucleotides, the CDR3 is TGTGCCAGCAGTCGTTCAGGGGGCGATGGCTACACCTTC. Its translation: CASSRSGGDGYTF.

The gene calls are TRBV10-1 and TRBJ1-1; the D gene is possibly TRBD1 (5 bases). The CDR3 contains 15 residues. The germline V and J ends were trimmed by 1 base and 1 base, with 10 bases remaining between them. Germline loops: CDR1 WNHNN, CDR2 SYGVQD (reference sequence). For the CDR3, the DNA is TGCGCCAGCAGTGAGTTCCTCACAGGGAACACTGAAGCTTTCTTT. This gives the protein CASSEFLTGNTEAFF.

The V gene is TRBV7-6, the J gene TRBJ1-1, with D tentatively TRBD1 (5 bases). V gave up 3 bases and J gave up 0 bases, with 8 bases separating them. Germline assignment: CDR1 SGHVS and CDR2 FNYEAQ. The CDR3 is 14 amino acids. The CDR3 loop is CASSLGLLNTEAFF. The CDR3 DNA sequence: TGTGCCAGCAGCTTGGGACTGCTGAACACTGAAGCTTTCTTT.

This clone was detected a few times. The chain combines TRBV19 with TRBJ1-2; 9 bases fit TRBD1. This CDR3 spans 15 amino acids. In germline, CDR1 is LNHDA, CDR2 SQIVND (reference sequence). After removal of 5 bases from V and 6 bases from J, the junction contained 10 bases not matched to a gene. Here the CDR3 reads CASSLRGDRVHGYTF. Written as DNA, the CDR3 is TGTGCCAGTAGTCTTCGTGGGGACAGGGTCCATGGCTACACCTTC.

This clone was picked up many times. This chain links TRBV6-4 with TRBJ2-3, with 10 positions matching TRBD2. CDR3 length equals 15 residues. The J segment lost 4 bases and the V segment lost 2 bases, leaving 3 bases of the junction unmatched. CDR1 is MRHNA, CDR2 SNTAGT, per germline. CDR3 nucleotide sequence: TGTGCCAGCAGTGACGAAGCGGGGGGGCCAGATACGCAGTATTTT. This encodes CASSDEAGGPDTQYF.

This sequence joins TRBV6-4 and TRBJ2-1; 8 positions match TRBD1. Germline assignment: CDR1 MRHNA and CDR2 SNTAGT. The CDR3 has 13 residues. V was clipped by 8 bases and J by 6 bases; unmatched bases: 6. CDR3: CASARTGLNEQFF. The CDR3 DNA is TGTGCCAGCGCCCGGACAGGGCTCAATGAGCAGTTCTTC.

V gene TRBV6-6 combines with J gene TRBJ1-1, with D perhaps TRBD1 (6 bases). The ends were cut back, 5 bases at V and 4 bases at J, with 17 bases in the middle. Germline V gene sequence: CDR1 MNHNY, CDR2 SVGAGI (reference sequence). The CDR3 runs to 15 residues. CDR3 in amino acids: CASSRPGASGTEAFF. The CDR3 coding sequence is TGTGCCAGCAGTCGACCAGGGGCGTCGGGCACTGAAGCTTTCTTT.

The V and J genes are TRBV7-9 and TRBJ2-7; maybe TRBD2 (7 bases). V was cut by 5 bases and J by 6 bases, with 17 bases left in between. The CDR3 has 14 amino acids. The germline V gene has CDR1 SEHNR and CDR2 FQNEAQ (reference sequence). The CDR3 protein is CASSLTGGPGEQYF. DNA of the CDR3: TGTGCCAGCAGCCTCACCGGGGGGCCAGGCGAGCAGTACTTC.

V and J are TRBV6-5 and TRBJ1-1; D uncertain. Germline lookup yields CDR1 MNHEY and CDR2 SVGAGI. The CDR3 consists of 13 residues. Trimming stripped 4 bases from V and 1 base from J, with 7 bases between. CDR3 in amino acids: CASSFGPNTEAFF. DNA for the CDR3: TGTGCCAGCAGTTTCGGTCCGAACACTGAAGCTTTCTTT.

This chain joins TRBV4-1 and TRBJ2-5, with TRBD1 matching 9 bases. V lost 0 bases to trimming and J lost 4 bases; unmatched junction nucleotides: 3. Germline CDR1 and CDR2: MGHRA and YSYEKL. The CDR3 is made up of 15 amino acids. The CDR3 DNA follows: TGCGCCAGCAGCCAAGATCCGACAGGGGGAGAGACCCAGTACTTC. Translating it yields CASSQDPTGGETQYF.

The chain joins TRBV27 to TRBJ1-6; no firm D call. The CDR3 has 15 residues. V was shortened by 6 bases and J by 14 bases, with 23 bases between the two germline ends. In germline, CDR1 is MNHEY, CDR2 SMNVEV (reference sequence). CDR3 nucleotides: TGTGCCAGCAGCGCCGGAGGACTCTTACGGCCTTCCCTCCACTTT. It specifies CASSAGGLLRPSLHF.

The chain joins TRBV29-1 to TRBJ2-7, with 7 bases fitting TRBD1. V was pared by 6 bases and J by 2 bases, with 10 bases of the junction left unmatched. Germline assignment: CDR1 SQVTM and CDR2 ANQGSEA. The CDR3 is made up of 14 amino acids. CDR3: CSVRDRAITYEQYF. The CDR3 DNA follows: TGCAGCGTACGAGACAGGGCAATAACCTACGAGCAGTACTTC.

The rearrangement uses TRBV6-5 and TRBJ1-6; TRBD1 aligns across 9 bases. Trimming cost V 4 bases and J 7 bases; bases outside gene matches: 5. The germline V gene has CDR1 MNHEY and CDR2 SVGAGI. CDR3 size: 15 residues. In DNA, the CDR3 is TGTGCCAGCAGTTCCGGGACAGGGCCAAATTCACCCCTCCACTTT. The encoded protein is CASSSGTGPNSPLHF.

The CDR3 loop reads CASSFDTGGAETQYF. CDR3 coding DNA: TGTGCCAGCAGCTTTGACACAGGGGGCGCGGAGACCCAGTACTTC. V and J are TRBV7-9 and TRBJ2-5; 9 positions agree with TRBD1. The CDR3 contains 15 residues. Looked up from germline, CDR1 is SEHNR and CDR2 is FQNEAQ (reference sequence). The ends lost 3 bases at V and 5 bases at J; junction bases unmatched: 7.

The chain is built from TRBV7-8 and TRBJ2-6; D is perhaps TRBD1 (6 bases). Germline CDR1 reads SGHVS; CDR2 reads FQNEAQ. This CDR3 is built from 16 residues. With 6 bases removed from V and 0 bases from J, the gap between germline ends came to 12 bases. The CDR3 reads CASSRTGTSGANVLTF. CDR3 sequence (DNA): TGTGCCAGCAGTCGAACAGGGACCTCTGGGGCCAACGTCCTGACTTTC.